This T cell receptor beta chain was observed in a study of CD8+CD57+ T cells in acquired aplastic anemia. The wider study: The DNA of sorted CD4+ and CD8+ cells averaged 3.2 ug. Study conclusions and caveats: Patients and controls shared over 25 CD8+ CDR3 sequences, which appeared highly expressed in patients and within their immunodominant clones.

On this clonotype: Its specificity is not known.

CDR3 and TCR beta VDJ profiling relied on a genomic DNA template. In TCRdb, the reads were re-called with MiXCR into one record per CDR3 protein. The sample includes hundreds of thousands of distinct CDR3 sequences, around half of them seen just once. Patients chosen for sequencing had shown CD8+CD57+ cell expansion by flow cytometry. Severe acquired aplastic anemia was present in every patient. There was no therapy given to any patient before the blood sampling took place. The TCR was taken from a human donor with aplastic anemia. Sequencing input: sorted CD4+, CD8+, or CD8+CD57+ T cells (not recorded which) from PBMCs.

The CDR3 DNA is TGTGCCAGCACCCGAGAAGGCCAGGGAGGAAACATTCAGTACTTC. Its protein is CASTREGQGGNIQYF. The gene calls are TRBV7-2 and TRBJ2-4; possible D gene TRBD2, 6 bases. Germline V lookup: CDR1 SGHTA, CDR2 FQGNSA. The CDR3 is 15 amino acids. V dropped 7 bases and J dropped 6 bases, with 19 bases sitting between them.